One and the same sample provided the 28 T cell receptor beta chains below, sequenced in a study of T cell responses to AZD1222 COVID-19 vaccine. The protocol was immunoSEQ multiplex PCR, while the TCRdb copy is restricted to in-frame clones and leaves out a portion. The top ten hold more than 3% of the sample, which has fewer than 180,000 clones, more than 80% seen once. This sample comprised peripheral blood, obtained 28 days after the second AZD1222 dose. These TCRs come from an adult who received the AZD1222 COVID-19 vaccine.

This chain links TRBV19 with TRBJ2-4, with a possible D match to TRBD1 (6 bases). Germline V CDR1 and CDR2: LNHDA, SQIVND (reference sequence). Trimming stripped 3 bases from V and 4 bases from J, with 10 bases between. The CDR3 extends over 14 amino acids. This chain's CDR3 is CASSMGHRKNIQYF. The CDR3 DNA is TGTGCCAGTAGTATGGGACATAGGAAAAACATTCAGTACTTC.

V and J are TRBV30 and TRBJ1-5; 9 bases line up with TRBD1. V lost 1 base, J lost 10 bases, and 8 bases stayed unmatched. Germline loops: CDR1 GTSNPN, CDR2 SVGIG (reference sequence). This CDR3 is 14 amino acids long. Here the CDR3 DNA reads TGTGCCTGGAGTGGACAGGGGGTAGGGGGACCCCAGCATTTT. It translates to CAWSGQGVGGPQHF. The full variable domain, its missing parts supplied by reference TRBV30 and TRBJ1-5, is SQTIHQWPATLVQPVGSPLSLECTVEGTSNPNLYWYRQAAGRGLQLLFYSVGIGQISSEVPQNLSASRPQDRQFILSSKKLLLSDSGFYLCAWSGQGVGGPQHFGDGTRLSIL.

This chain links TRBV5-1 with TRBJ2-5; D gene unclear. This CDR3 region has 13 residues. Germline lookup yields CDR1 SGHRS and CDR2 YFSETQ. Between the trimmed V and J ends, which lost 0 bases and 2 bases, there was a span of 5 bases. CDR3 in amino acids: CASSLGRQETQYF. CDR3 in DNA: TGCGCCAGCAGCTTGGGTCGGCAAGAGACCCAGTACTTC.

This clone was counted a single time. The J gene is TRBJ1-1, the V gene TRBV9; D is perhaps TRBD1 (6 bases). V shed 0 bases and J shed 4 bases, with 13 bases lying between them. The CDR3 sequence is 15 residues long. Germline V gene data show CDR1 as SGDLS and CDR2 as YYNGEE. The CDR3 coding sequence is TGTGCCAGCAGCGTAGCTCCACAGGGAGGCACTGAAGCTTTCTTT. Translated, it gives CASSVAPQGGTEAFF.

CDR3 DNA sequence: TGCAGCGCGGGACGAAACACCGGGGAGCTGTTTTTT. Translated, it gives CSAGRNTGELFF. The V call is TRBV29-1, the J call TRBJ2-2; possibly TRBD1 or TRBD2 for D (5 bases each). Germline lookup yields CDR1 SQVTM and CDR2 ANQGSEA. Between the trimmed V and J ends, which lost 7 bases and 2 bases, there was a span of 8 bases. The CDR3 consists of 12 residues.

In this sample, this clone turned up many times. CDR3 in DNA: TGCGCCAGCAGCCAACTAAGCAGCAGTGAGCAGTTCTTC. Translating gives CASSQLSSSEQFF. V gene TRBV4-1 combines with J gene TRBJ2-1; no definite D call. The germline V gene encodes CDR1 MGHRA and CDR2 YSYEKL. V gave up 2 bases and J gave up 9 bases, with 11 bases separating them. The CDR3 is made up of 13 amino acids.

The chain recombines TRBV14 with TRBJ1-2; D possibly corresponds to TRBD1 (6 bases). Germline assignment: CDR1 SGHDN and CDR2 FVKESK. V was clipped by 6 bases and J by 3 bases, with 14 bases between them. The CDR3 is made up of 14 amino acids. CDR3 bases: TGTGCCAGCAGTCCTACAGGGAGTGACTATGGCTACACCTTC. Translating gives CASSPTGSDYGYTF.

This chain uses TRBV6-1 with TRBJ2-7; D perhaps matches TRBD1 (5 bases). Trimming pared 2 bases from V and 0 bases from J, leaving 8 bases between. The CDR3 has 14 amino acids. Germline lookup yields CDR1 MNHNS and CDR2 SASEGT. CDR3 DNA: TGTGCCAGCAGTGAAAACAGGCCCTCCTACGAGCAGTACTTC. Amino acids: CASSENRPSYEQYF.

This chain joins TRBV29-1 and TRBJ2-2; D is tentatively TRBD1 or TRBD2 (5 bases each). The V end lost 6 bases, the J end lost 0 bases, and 14 bases lay between the germline ends. Germline V gives CDR1 SQVTM, CDR2 ANQGSEA. CDR3 length: 15 residues. CDR3 loop: CSVRAGTTNTGELFF. CDR3 DNA sequence: TGCAGCGTCCGGGCCGGGACGACGAACACCGGGGAGCTGTTTTTT.

V usage is TRBV4-2 and J usage is TRBJ2-5, with D possibly being TRBD1 (5 bases). There are 13 residues in the CDR3. V lost 0 bases to trimming and J lost 5 bases, with 7 bases between them. Germline V gives CDR1 LGHNA, CDR2 YNFKEQ. The DNA of the CDR3 is TGTGCCAGCAGCCAAGAAGGGGTGGAGACCCAGTACTTC. Translation gives CASSQEGVETQYF.

The chain combines TRBV29-1 with TRBJ2-1; the match to TRBD1 covers 8 bases. Germline values: CDR1 SQVTM, CDR2 ANQGSEA. Trimming at V came to 7 bases and at J to 1 base, leaving 18 bases not matched to a gene. The CDR3 length is 18 residues. The CDR3 DNA is TGCAGCGCCTGGCGTGGACAGGGCACCACTCAGTCCTACAATGAGCAGTTCTTC. It codes for CSAWRGQGTTQSYNEQFF.

The count of this clone is one. This chain connects TRBV6-5 to TRBJ1-6; no definite D call. The V end was cut by 7 bases, the J end by 6 bases, with 13 bases between. This CDR3 has 14 residues. CDR1 MNHEY and CDR2 SVGAGI come from the germline V gene. In DNA, the CDR3 is TGTGCCAGCAACCTCTCCGGGAGTAATTCACCCCTCCACTTT. It encodes CASNLSGSNSPLHF.

The rearrangement joins TRBV3-1 (or the pseudogene TRBV3-2) to TRBJ1-1, with 11 bases aligning to TRBD1. The trim removed 4 bases at V and 6 bases at J, leaving 7 bases unmatched. The germline CDR1 and CDR2 sequences are LGHDT and YNNKEL (reference sequence). The CDR3 covers 15 residues. CDR3 amino acids: CASSPGTGGDAEAFF. The CDR3 coding sequence is TGTGCCAGCAGCCCCGGGACAGGGGGTGACGCTGAAGCTTTCTTT.

The rearrangement joins TRBV2 to TRBJ1-5; 8 bases map to TRBD1. V dropped 0 bases and J dropped 0; count of bases not matched to a gene: 13. Germline CDR1 SNHLY, CDR2 FYNNEI. The CDR3 covers 20 residues. This chain's CDR3 is CASSEALPKTGVHSNQPQHF. The DNA of the CDR3 is TGTGCCAGCAGTGAAGCGCTTCCGAAGACAGGGGTCCATAGCAATCAGCCCCAGCATTTT. Complete variable domain (other parts from reference TRBV2 and TRBJ1-5): EPEVTQTPSHQVTQMGQEVILRCVPISNHLYFYWYRQILGQKVEFLVSFYNNEISEKSEIFDDQFSVERPDGSNFTLKIRSTKLEDSAMYFCASSEALPKTGVHSNQPQHFGDGTRLSIL.

The chain joins TRBV20-1 to TRBJ1-2, with D hard to call. Germline loops: CDR1 DFQATT, CDR2 SNEGSKA (reference sequence). V was clipped by 5 bases and J by 6 bases, with 7 bases between them. This CDR3 region has 10 residues. For the CDR3, the DNA is TGCAGTGCTCGGCGGGATGGCTACACCTTC. The encoded protein is CSARRDGYTF.

The chain links TRBV7-9 to TRBJ2-5; tentative D call: TRBD1 (6 bases). Between the trimmed V and J ends, which lost 5 bases and 1 base, there was a span of 23 bases. CDR1 is SEHNR and CDR2 is FQNEAQ in the germline V gene (reference sequence). This CDR3 contains 18 residues. The CDR3 DNA follows: TGTGCCAGCAGCGTACCCCCTCCACAGGGCGGTGTCCAAGAGACCCAGTACTTC. Its translation: CASSVPPPQGGVQETQYF.

The chain links TRBV5-5 to TRBJ1-2; a possible D gene is TRBD1 (5 bases). Germline V gene sequence: CDR1 SGHKS, CDR2 YYEKEE (reference sequence). The CDR3 contains 12 residues. V was trimmed by 2 bases and J by 6 bases, leaving 8 bases between them. The CDR3 region has the DNA TGTGCCAGCAGCTTTCTACAGGATGGCTACACCTTC. Protein product: CASSFLQDGYTF.

V and J are TRBV28 and TRBJ1-5; 10 nucleotides line up with TRBD1. V was pared by 4 bases and J by 6 bases, with 6 bases of the junction left unmatched. This CDR3 is built from 15 residues. Germline V gives CDR1 MDHEN, CDR2 SYDVKM. The CDR3, as DNA: TGTGCCAGCAGTTCCTCCGGGACAGGGGTTCAGCCCCAGCATTTT. Amino acid sequence: CASSSSGTGVQPQHF. Supplemented by reference TRBV28 and TRBJ1-5, the full variable domain reads DVKVTQSSRYLVKRTGEKVFLECVQDMDHENMFWYRQDPGLGLRLIYFSYDVKMKEKGDIPEGYSVSREKKERFSLILESASTNQTSMYLCASSSSGTGVQPQHFGDGTRLSIL.

The V gene is TRBV7-8, the J gene TRBJ2-2; a weak D match, TRBD2 (7 bases). Trimming removed 1 base at V and 2 bases at J, with 14 bases between. The germline CDR1 and CDR2 sequences are SGHVS and FQNEAQ. This CDR3 contains 17 residues. The CDR3 region has the DNA TGTGCCAGCAGCTTAGGCCCCTCGGGGGGCAACACCGGGGAGCTGTTTTTT. Protein sequence: CASSLGPSGGNTGELFF.

The sample holds a few counts of this clone. J is TRBJ2-6 and V is TRBV19; D remains ambiguous. This CDR3 comprises 15 residues. Trimming took 6 bases from V and 2 from J, leaving 11 bases between them. Germline V CDR1 and CDR2: LNHDA, SQIVND (reference sequence). The chain's CDR3 is CASSPDRAGANVLTF. CDR3 nucleotides: TGTGCCAGTAGCCCGGATCGGGCTGGGGCCAACGTCCTGACTTTC. Complete variable domain (other parts from reference TRBV19 and TRBJ2-6): DGGITQSPKYLFRKEGQNVTLSCEQNLNHDAMYWYRQDPGQGLRLIYYSQIVNDFQKGDIAEGYSVSREKKESFPLTVTSAQKNPTAFYLCASSPDRAGANVLTFGAGSRLTVL.

The chain has TRBV30 and TRBJ1-3, with a weak D call TRBD1 (6 bases). V was trimmed by 0 bases and J by 2 bases, leaving 11 bases between them. The CDR3 sequence is 15 residues long. Germline CDR1 is GTSNPN and CDR2 is SVGIG (reference sequence). The CDR3 sequence is CAWSVGGGTGNTIYF. The CDR3 DNA sequence: TGTGCCTGGAGTGTAGGAGGGGGGACTGGAAACACCATATATTTT.

As DNA, the CDR3 is TGTGCCACCAGCAGAGATTCAGGCGGGTCTTACAATGAGCAGTTCTTC. As protein: CATSRDSGGSYNEQFF. V is TRBV15 and J is TRBJ2-1; a weak D match, TRBD2 (5 bases). Germline CDR1 LNHNV, CDR2 YYDKDF (reference sequence). This CDR3 comprises 16 residues. With 0 bases removed from V and 4 bases from J, the gap between germline ends came to 13 bases.

The V call is TRBV19, the J call TRBJ2-2; 7 bases are shared with TRBD2. The CDR3 has 18 amino acids. J gave up 2 bases and V 7 bases, and 16 bases lay outside the gene matches. The germline V gene encodes CDR1 LNHDA and CDR2 SQIVND (reference sequence). The CDR3 loop reads CASTNQPGGGENTGELFF. Here the CDR3 DNA reads TGTGCCAGTACCAACCAACCCGGCGGGGGAGAAAACACCGGGGAGCTGTTTTTT.

The CDR3 here is CASSAPRYNEQFF. CDR3 sequence (DNA): TGTGCCAGCAGCGCCCCCAGATACAATGAGCAGTTCTTC. The rearrangement links TRBV9 to TRBJ2-1; unclear D gene. The germline gives CDR1 SGDLS, CDR2 YYNGEE. The V end lost 3 bases, the J end lost 4 bases, and 8 bases lay between the germline ends. The CDR3 contains 13 residues.

This rearrangement joins TRBV10-3 to TRBJ1-2, with 7 bases lining up with TRBD1. Trimming cost V 11 bases and J 5 bases; bases outside gene matches: 8. The CDR3 consists of 12 residues. The germline V gene encodes CDR1 ENHRY and CDR2 SYGVKD. As DNA, the CDR3 is TGTGCCGCTTCCGGGACAGCTTATGGCTACACCTTC. Protein: CAASGTAYGYTF.

V and J are TRBV7-9 and TRBJ1-2; D is perhaps TRBD1 (6 bases). The CDR3 runs 15 residues. Trimming removed 2 bases at V and 3 bases at J, with 13 bases between. Germline CDR1 and CDR2: SEHNR and FQNEAQ (reference sequence). The CDR3 protein is CASSLIGGSDYGYTF. The CDR3 DNA reads TGTGCCAGCAGCTTAATAGGGGGTTCCGACTATGGCTACACCTTC.

This rearrangement joins TRBV4-1 to TRBJ1-5; the D gene is possibly TRBD1 (5 bases). Trimming took 1 base from V and 9 from J, leaving 19 bases between them. Germline V gene sequence: CDR1 MGHRA, CDR2 YSYEKL. The CDR3 length is 16 residues. This CDR3 is CASSQGTAAGIGPQHF. The DNA of the CDR3 is TGCGCCAGCAGCCAAGGTACCGCCGCAGGGATTGGGCCCCAGCATTTT.

This chain connects TRBV5-4 to TRBJ2-7; D assignment may be TRBD1 or TRBD2 (5 bases each). Germline CDR1 SGHNT, CDR2 YYREEE (reference sequence). The CDR3 totals 17 residues. Trimming removed 2 bases at V and 0 bases at J, with 18 bases between. The CDR3 DNA is TGTGCCAGCAGCTTTGGGGGTAATCAGGGTAGCTCCTACGAGCAGTACTTC. Translated, it gives CASSFGGNQGSSYEQYF.